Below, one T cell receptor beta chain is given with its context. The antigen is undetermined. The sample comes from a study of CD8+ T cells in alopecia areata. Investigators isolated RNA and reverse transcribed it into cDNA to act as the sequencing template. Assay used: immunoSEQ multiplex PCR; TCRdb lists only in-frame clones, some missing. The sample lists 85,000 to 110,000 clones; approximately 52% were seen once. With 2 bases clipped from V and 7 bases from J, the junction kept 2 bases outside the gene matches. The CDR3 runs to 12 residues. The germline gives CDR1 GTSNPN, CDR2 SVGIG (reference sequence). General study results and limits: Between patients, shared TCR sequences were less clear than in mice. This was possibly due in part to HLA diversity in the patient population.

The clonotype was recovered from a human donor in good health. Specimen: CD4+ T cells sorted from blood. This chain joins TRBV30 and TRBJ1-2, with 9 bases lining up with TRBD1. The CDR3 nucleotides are TGTGCCTGGAGTTACAGGGGGCTTGGCTACACCTTC. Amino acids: CAWSYRGLGYTF.